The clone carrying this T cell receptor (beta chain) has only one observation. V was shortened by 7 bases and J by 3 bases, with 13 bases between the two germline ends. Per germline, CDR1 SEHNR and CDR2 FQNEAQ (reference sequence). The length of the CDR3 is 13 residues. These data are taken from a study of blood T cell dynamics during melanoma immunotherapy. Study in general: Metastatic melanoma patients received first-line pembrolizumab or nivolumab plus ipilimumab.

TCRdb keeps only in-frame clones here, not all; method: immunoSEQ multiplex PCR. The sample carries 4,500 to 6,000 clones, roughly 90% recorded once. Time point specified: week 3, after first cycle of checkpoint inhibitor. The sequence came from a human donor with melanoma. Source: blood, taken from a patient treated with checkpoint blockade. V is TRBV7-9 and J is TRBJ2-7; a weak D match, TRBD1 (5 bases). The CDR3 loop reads CASTKDTYYEQYF. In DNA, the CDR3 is TGTGCCAGCACCAAGGACACTTACTACGAGCAGTACTTC.